This T cell receptor beta chain was sequenced in a study of regulatory T cells in long-lasting Graves disease. Study-wide background: Antithyroid drug exposure in newly diagnosed Graves' patients had lasted under 3 months.

The CDR3 has 16 amino acids. Germline assignment: CDR1 SEHNR and CDR2 FQNEAQ (reference sequence). Deletions cut 5 bases from V and 0 bases from J, with 17 bases between. The time point denotes: newly diagnosed GD, antithyroid drugs for less than 3 months. The TCR library used RNA extracted from PBMCs. Construction of the TCR beta libraries employed iRepertoire HTBI primers in conjunction with Arm-PCR of CDR3 regions. One entry per CDR3 protein results from TCRdb running MiXCR on the multiplex PCR reads. Found here are fewer than 400,000 distinct CDR3 sequences, roughly 18% of them singletons; the top ten hold roughly 35%. This clonotype turned up a few times.

This specimen was peripheral blood mononuclear cells (PBMCs), taken at new diagnosis, from a patient treated with antithyroid drugs. The rearrangement links TRBV7-9 to TRBJ2-7; D not resolved. The clonotype comes from a female donor with Graves disease. CDR3 amino acids: CASSPRRGLSSYEQYF. The CDR3 DNA follows: TGTGCCAGCAGCCCTCGGAGAGGCCTCAGCTCCTACGAGCAGTACTTC. Combining the CDR3 with reference TRBV7-9 and TRBJ2-7 gives the whole variable domain DTGVSQNPRHKITKRGQNVTFRCDPISEHNRLYWYRQTLGQGPEFLTYFQNEAQLEKSRLLSDRFSAERPKGSFSTLEIQRTEQGDSAMYLCASSPRRGLSSYEQYFGPGTRLTVT.